The next 18 T cell receptor beta chains were all read from a single sample in a study of T cells in Graves' hyperthyroidism and ophthalmopathy. RNA transcripts served as the template for amplifying TCR beta CDR3 regions. The primer set for the first-round RT-PCR of the TCR CDR3 was HTBI. One entry per CDR3 protein, called by TCRdb with MiXCR from the multiplex PCR reads. The sample holds more than 500,000 distinct CDR3 sequences; about 43% are singletons and the top ten take 19%. The sample taken for sequencing was peripheral blood or thyroid tissue (not recorded which). These receptors were collected from an adult woman with Graves' disease, either hyperthyroidism or ophthalmopathy (not recorded which).

This clonotype was seen at least ten times. The V call is TRBV2, the J call TRBJ1-5; D unresolved. Germline V gene lookup returns CDR1 SNHLY and CDR2 FYNNEI. The CDR3 contains 14 residues. Trimming removed 5 bases from V and 0 bases from J, with 8 bases in between. Here the CDR3 reads CASSFPGSNQPQHF. The CDR3 nucleotides are TGTGCCAGCAGTTTCCCCGGTAGCAATCAGCCCCAGCATTTT. The full variable domain, completed using reference TRBV2 and TRBJ1-5, is EPEVTQTPSHQVTQMGQEVILRCVPISNHLYFYWYRQILGQKVEFLVSFYNNEISEKSEIFDDQFSVERPDGSNFTLKIRSTKLEDSAMYFCASSFPGSNQPQHFGDGTRLSIL.

The chain carries TRBV6-5 and TRBJ1-1; TRBD1 might be the D (6 bases). The CDR3 length is 13 residues. Trimming stripped 10 bases from V and 5 bases from J, with 17 bases between. Germline V gives CDR1 MNHEY, CDR2 SVGAGI. CDR3: CAISPTGGTEAFF. CDR3 coding DNA: TGTGCCATCAGCCCGACAGGCGGGACTGAAGCTTTCTTT.

This chain links TRBV13 with TRBJ1-2; the D is unclear. Germline-derived CDR1 and CDR2 are PRHDT and FYEKMQ (reference sequence). The CDR3 extends over 12 amino acids. The V end was cut by 6 bases, the J end by 6 bases, with 11 bases between. CDR3 loop: CASSSSGNGYTF. CDR3 bases: TGTGCCAGCAGTAGCAGCGGGAATGGCTACACCTTC.

V usage is TRBV5-1 and J usage is TRBJ2-2, with TRBD1 matching over 8 bases. The CDR3 loop spans 15 amino acids. Germline loops: CDR1 SGHRS, CDR2 YFSETQ. V shed 3 bases, J shed 9 bases, and the junction held 10 bases outside the gene matches. The CDR3 DNA is TGCGCCAGCAGCTCCCCACAGGGGGAGATCCGGGAGCTGTTTTTT. This translates into CASSSPQGEIRELFF.

The chain uses TRBV20-1 and TRBJ1-1; a possible D gene is TRBD1 (6 bases). The CDR3 length is 12 residues. The germline V and J ends were trimmed by 1 base and 5 bases, with 8 bases remaining between them. The V gene's germline CDR1 is DFQATT and CDR2 SNEGSKA (reference sequence). The CDR3 nucleotides are TGCAGTGCTAGAGGACAGGTAACTGAAGCTTTCTTT. Translating gives CSARGQVTEAFF.

This chain joins TRBV7-6 and TRBJ2-5; maybe TRBD2 (5 bases). Near its end, the DNA agrees better with TRBJ2-7, so the J call may be wrong. The CDR3 has 12 amino acids. Germline CDR1 is SGHVS and CDR2 is FNYEAQ. The CDR3 is CASSQREHEQYF. CDR3 DNA: TGTGCCAGCAGCCAACGGGAACACGAGCAGTACTTC.

The chain carries TRBV6-5 and TRBJ2-5; D uncertain. The V end was cut by 3 bases, the J end by 5 bases, with 16 bases between. This CDR3 contains 15 residues. CDR1 and CDR2 (germline): MNHEY, SVGAGI. The CDR3: CASSYPLGMMETQYF. CDR3 sequence (DNA): TGTGCCAGCAGTTATCCGCTGGGGATGATGGAGACCCAGTACTTC.

This clonotype was observed a handful of times. The V gene is TRBV7-9, the J gene TRBJ1-2, with 9 nucleotides matching TRBD1. The CDR3 has 13 residues. V was pared by 5 bases and J by 8 bases, with 6 bases of the junction left unmatched. CDR1 SEHNR and CDR2 FQNEAQ come from the germline V gene (reference sequence). The CDR3 DNA reads TGTGCCAGCAGCCTAACAGGGGGCGAAGGCTACACCTTC. This gives the protein CASSLTGGEGYTF.

This clonotype was seen many times. The chain links TRBV2 to TRBJ2-2, with D unclear. Germline V gene lookup returns CDR1 SNHLY and CDR2 FYNNEI. This CDR3 contains 13 residues. V shed 1 base and J shed 3 bases, with 3 bases lying between them. In nucleotides, the CDR3 is TGTGCCAGCAGTGAAGGTTACACCGGGGAGCTGTTTTTT. It specifies CASSEGYTGELFF.

The V call is TRBV20-1, the J call TRBJ2-5, with TRBD1 matching 10 bases. CDR3 length: 13 amino acids. Germline lookup yields CDR1 DFQATT and CDR2 SNEGSKA (reference sequence). V was pared by 6 bases and J by 1 base, with 2 bases of the junction left unmatched. The CDR3 protein is CSAWDRGQETQYF. CDR3 nucleotides: TGCAGTGCGTGGGACAGGGGCCAAGAGACCCAGTACTTC.

In the case of this clonotype: It is unclear where the CDR3 begins or ends on the DNA, so no DNA is shown, and the CDR3 is as TCRdb lists it. CDR3: CACSASLIEGYTF. V gene TRBV25-1 combines with J gene TRBJ1-2. Counting both end residues, the CDR3 totals 13 amino acids. The germline gives CDR1 MGHDK, CDR2 SYGVNS.

This clonotype was counted many times. The chain is built from TRBV7-9 and TRBJ2-5; TRBD2 matches 9 bases. With V trimmed by 2 bases and J by 1 base, 14 bases remained unmatched. The length of the CDR3 is 19 residues. Germline V gene data show CDR1 as SEHNR and CDR2 as FQNEAQ (reference sequence). The CDR3 coding sequence is TGTGCCAGCAGCTTATTTGGGCGGGAGGGCGCAAGAACCCAAGAGACCCAGTACTTC. Amino acids: CASSLFGREGARTQETQYF.

A note on this clonotype: A much larger clone sits a single nucleotide away, making a read error possible. The chain has TRBV12-3 or TRBV12-4 and TRBJ1-2, with unresolved D. V was cut by 4 bases and J by 2 bases, with 11 bases left in between. The CDR3 length is 14 residues. CDR3 nucleotides: TGTGCCAGCAGTTCCGAGAGTGGAAACTATGGCTACACCTTC. Translation: CASSSESGNYGYTF.

This clonotype was recorded a few times. V is TRBV10-3 and J is TRBJ1-4; the match to TRBD1 covers 7 bases. Germline CDR1 ENHRY, CDR2 SYGVKD. The CDR3 is 16 residues long. Losses at the gene ends were 0 bases for V and 4 bases for J; bases not matched to a gene: 5. CDR3 sequence: CAISESRTGLNEKLFF. Here the CDR3 DNA reads TGTGCCATCAGTGAGTCTAGGACAGGCCTTAATGAAAAACTGTTTTTT.

The chain has TRBV10-3 and TRBJ1-2; D uncertain. Trimming stripped 2 bases from V and 2 bases from J, with 6 bases between. This CDR3 contains 13 residues. Germline CDR1 is ENHRY and CDR2 is SYGVKD. CDR3 DNA sequence: TGTGCCATCAGTGAGCAGGCGAACTATGGCTACACCTTC. Its protein product is CAISEQANYGYTF.

V gene TRBV29-1 combines with J gene TRBJ2-5; a possible D gene is TRBD2 (6 bases). The CDR3 covers 13 residues. Trimming pared 6 bases from V and 14 bases from J, leaving 25 bases between. Germline V gene lookup returns CDR1 SQVTM and CDR2 ANQGSEA. CDR3: CSVTKAGRARGYF. In DNA, the CDR3 is TGCAGCGTAACGAAGGCGGGACGGGCAAGAGGCTACTTC.

The rearrangement links TRBV29-1 to TRBJ2-7; 11 positions agree with TRBD1. The germline V gene has CDR1 SQVTM and CDR2 ANQGSEA. The trim removed 6 bases at V and 5 bases at J, leaving 6 bases unmatched. The CDR3 sequence is 13 residues long. CDR3 residues: CSVQGQGDNEQYF. CDR3 nucleotides: TGCAGCGTCCAGGGACAGGGGGATAACGAGCAGTACTTC.

The J gene is TRBJ1-2, the V gene TRBV19; D ambiguous. Trimming took off 9 bases at V and 2 bases at J, with 10 bases between the two ends. The CDR3 sequence is 12 residues long. Germline-derived CDR1 and CDR2 are LNHDA and SQIVND (reference sequence). CDR3 loop: CASTTLNYGYTF. The DNA of the CDR3 is TGTGCCAGCACGACCCTGAACTATGGCTACACCTTC.